This TCR beta chain is from a study of blood T cell repertoires in COVID-19. Here immunoSEQ multiplex PCR was the method, and the copy in TCRdb shows in-frame clones only, minus some. The repertoire holds some 420,000 clones, with around 89% as singletons. CDR3 size: 14 residues. V lost 7 bases and J lost 11; bases outside the gene matches: 13. Per germline, CDR1 MNHEY and CDR2 SMNVEV (reference sequence). The specimen sequenced was PBMCs or T cells enriched from blood (not recorded which). This TCR was sampled from a man aged 25-45 years who had recovered from COVID-19. The chain recombines TRBV27 with TRBJ2-3, with 9 nucleotides matching TRBD2. The CDR3 DNA reads as TGTGCCAGCACCTTTAGCGGGGGACTTCGGGAGCAGTATTTT. This gives the protein CASTFSGGLREQYF.